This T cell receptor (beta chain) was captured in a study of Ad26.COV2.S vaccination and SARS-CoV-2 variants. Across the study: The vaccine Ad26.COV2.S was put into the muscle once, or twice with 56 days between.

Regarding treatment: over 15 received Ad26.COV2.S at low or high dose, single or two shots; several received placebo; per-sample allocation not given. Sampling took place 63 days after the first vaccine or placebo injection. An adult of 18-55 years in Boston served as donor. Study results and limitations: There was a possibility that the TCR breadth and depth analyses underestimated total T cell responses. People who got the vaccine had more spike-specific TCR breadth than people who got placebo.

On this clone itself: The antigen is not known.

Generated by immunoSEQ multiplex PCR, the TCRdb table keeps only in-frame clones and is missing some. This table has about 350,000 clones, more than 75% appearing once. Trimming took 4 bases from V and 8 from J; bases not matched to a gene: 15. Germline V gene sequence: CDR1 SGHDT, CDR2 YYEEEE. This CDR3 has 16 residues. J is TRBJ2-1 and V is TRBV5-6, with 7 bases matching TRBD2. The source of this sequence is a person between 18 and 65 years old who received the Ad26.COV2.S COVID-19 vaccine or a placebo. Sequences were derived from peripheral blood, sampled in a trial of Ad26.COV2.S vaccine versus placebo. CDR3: CASSAPWAGVGDEQFF. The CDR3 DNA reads TGTGCCAGCAGCGCCCCCTGGGCGGGGGTAGGCGATGAGCAGTTCTTC. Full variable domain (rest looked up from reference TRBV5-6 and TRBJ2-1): DAGVTQSPTHLIKTRGQQVTLRCSPKSGHDTVSWYQQALGQGPQFIFQYYEEEERQRGNFPDRFSGHQFPNYSSELNVNALLLGDSALYLCASSAPWAGVGDEQFFGPGTRLTVL.